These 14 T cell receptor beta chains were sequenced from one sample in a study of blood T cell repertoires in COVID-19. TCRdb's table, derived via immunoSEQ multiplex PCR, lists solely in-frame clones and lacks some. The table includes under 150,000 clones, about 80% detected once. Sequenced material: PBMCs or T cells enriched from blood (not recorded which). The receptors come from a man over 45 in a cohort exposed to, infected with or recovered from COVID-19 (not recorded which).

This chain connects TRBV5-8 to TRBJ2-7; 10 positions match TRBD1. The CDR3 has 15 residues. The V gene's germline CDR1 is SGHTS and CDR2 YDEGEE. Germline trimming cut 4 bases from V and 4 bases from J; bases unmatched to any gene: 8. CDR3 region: CASSGTGVGAYEQYF. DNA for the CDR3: TGTGCCAGCAGCGGGACAGGGGTCGGGGCATACGAGCAGTACTTC.

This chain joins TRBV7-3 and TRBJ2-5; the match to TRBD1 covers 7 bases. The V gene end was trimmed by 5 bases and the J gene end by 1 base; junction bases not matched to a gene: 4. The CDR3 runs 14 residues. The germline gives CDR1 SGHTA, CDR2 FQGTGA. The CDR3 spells CASSPGTVQETQYF. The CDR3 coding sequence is TGTGCCAGCAGCCCCGGGACAGTCCAAGAGACCCAGTACTTC.

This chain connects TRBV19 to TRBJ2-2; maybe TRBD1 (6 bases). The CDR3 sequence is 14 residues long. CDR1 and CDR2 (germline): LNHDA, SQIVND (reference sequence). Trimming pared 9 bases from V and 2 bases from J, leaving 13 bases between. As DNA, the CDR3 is TGTGCCAGCCGGTTAGGGGGAAACACCGGGGAGCTGTTTTTT. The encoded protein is CASRLGGNTGELFF.

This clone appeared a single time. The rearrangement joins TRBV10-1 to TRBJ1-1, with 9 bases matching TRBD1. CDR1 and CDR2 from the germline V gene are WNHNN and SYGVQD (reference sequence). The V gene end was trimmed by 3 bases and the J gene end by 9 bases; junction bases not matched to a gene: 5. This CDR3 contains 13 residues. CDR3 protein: CASSDPGTGQAFF. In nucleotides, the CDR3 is TGCGCCAGCAGTGACCCTGGGACAGGGCAAGCTTTCTTT.

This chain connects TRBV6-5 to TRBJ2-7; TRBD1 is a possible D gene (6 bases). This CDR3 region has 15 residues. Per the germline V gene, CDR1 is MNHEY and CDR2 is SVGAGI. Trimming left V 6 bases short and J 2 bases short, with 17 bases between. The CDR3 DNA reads TGTGCCAGCAGGGGCACAAGGGACATCACCTACGAGCAGTACTTC. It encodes CASRGTRDITYEQYF.

CDR3 DNA: TGTGCCAGCAGCTTATTAGGGGTCGGGGGGCTCACCGAACAGCCCCAGCATTTT. Encoded protein: CASSLLGVGGLTEQPQHF. The chain joins TRBV7-2 to TRBJ1-5; possibly TRBD1 for D (6 bases). Germline V gives CDR1 SGHTA, CDR2 FQGNSA. This CDR3 has 18 amino acids. Trimming pared 2 bases from V and 7 bases from J, leaving 24 bases between.

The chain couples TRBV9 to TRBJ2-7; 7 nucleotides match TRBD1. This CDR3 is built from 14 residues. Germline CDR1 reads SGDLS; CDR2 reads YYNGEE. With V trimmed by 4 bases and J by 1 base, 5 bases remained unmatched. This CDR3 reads CASSYRTGSYEQYF. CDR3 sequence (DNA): TGTGCCAGCAGCTATCGGACAGGATCCTACGAGCAGTACTTC.

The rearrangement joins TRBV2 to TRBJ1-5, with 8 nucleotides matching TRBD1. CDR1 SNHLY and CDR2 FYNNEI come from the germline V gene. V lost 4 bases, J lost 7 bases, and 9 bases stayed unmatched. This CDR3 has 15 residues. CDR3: CASSAMTGAQQPQHF. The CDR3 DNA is TGTGCCAGCAGTGCCATGACAGGGGCACAACAGCCCCAGCATTTT.

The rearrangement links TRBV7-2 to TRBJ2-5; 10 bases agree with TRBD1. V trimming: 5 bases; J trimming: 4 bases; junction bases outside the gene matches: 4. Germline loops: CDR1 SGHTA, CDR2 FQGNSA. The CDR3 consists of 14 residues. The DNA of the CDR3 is TGTGCCAGCAGCAGGAGGACAGGGGGAGAGACCCAGTACTTC. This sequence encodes CASSRRTGGETQYF.

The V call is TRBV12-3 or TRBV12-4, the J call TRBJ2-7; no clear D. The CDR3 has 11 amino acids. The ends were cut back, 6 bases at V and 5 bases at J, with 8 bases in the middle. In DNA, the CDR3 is TGTGCCAGCAGGCGTATGGACGAGCAGTACTTC. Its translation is CASRRMDEQYF.

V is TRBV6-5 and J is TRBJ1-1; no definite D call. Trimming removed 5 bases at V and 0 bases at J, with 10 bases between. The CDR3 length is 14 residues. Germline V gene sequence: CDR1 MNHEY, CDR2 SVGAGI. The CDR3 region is CASSNTHMNTEAFF. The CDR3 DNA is TGTGCCAGCAGTAACACACACATGAACACTGAAGCTTTCTTT.

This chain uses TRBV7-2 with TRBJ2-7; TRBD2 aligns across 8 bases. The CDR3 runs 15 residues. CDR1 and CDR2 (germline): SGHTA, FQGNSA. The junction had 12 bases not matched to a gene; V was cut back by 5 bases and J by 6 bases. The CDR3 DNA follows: TGTGCCAGCAGCCCCGTCTCCGGGACTAGAGCCGAGCAGTACTTC. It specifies CASSPVSGTRAEQYF.

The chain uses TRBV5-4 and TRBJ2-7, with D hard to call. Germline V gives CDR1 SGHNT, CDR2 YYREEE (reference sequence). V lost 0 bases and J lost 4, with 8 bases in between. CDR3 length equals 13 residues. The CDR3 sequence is CASSLGHAYEQYF. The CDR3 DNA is TGTGCCAGCAGCTTGGGACATGCTTACGAGCAGTACTTC.

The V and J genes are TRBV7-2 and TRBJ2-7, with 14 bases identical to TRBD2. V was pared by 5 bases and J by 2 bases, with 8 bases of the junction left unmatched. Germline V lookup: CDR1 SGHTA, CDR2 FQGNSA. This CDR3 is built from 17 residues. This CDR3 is CASSRRPTSGGAYEQYF. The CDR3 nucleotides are TGTGCCAGCAGCCGCCGTCCGACTAGCGGGGGGGCCTACGAGCAGTACTTC.